This TCR beta chain was profiled in a study of T cell responses to AZD1222 COVID-19 vaccine. J lost 4 bases, V lost 3 bases, and 7 bases had no gene match. The CDR3 spans 15 residues. Germline V gene lookup returns CDR1 SGHTS and CDR2 YDEGEE. This clone was seen only a few times. The protocol was immunoSEQ multiplex PCR, while the TCRdb copy is restricted to in-frame clones and leaves out a portion. The table includes around 180,000 clones, approximately 90% detected once. The receptor was isolated from an adult in good health. The chain carries TRBV5-8 and TRBJ2-5; 9 nucleotides agree with TRBD2. The starting material was peripheral blood, obtained on day 0 of AZD1222 vaccination. This CDR3 is CASSSEGAGGETQYF. The CDR3 DNA sequence: TGTGCCAGCAGCTCCGAGGGAGCGGGGGGAGAGACCCAGTACTTC.